This T cell receptor beta chain was captured in a study of blood T cell repertoires in COVID-19. The wider study: Whether acute or convalescent, the COVID-19 samples came from the United States, Italy and Spain.

Losses at the gene ends were 6 bases for V and 7 bases for J; bases not matched to a gene: 7. CDR3 length: 13 residues. Original processing methods: Estimation of nucleated cell counts was performed using reference gene primer amplification. Assay used: immunoSEQ multiplex PCR; TCRdb lists only in-frame clones, some missing. V and J calls and clone size follow that table, whereas D and trimming were derived from the DNA. The sample shows roughly 110,000 clones, about 81% of them seen only once. The source material was peripheral blood. This chain links TRBV12-3 or TRBV12-4 with TRBJ2-7, with 9 positions matching TRBD1. The TCR sequence derives from a man between 65 and 85 years old with acute or convalescent COVID-19. The CDR3 DNA reads TGTGCCAGCAGGCGGGACAGGGAGGCAGAGCAGTACTTC. This gives the protein CASRRDREAEQYF.